What follows are 24 T cell receptor beta chains derived from one specimen sequenced in a study of cytomegalovirus exposure and HLA in healthy donors. Primers: 60 Vbeta forward and 13 Jbeta reverse. Libraries were prepared by immunoSEQ multiplex PCR; TCRdb keeps only in-frame clonotypes and omits some of them. The sample records about 190,000 clones, about 81% being singletons. The material sequenced was PBMCs. These receptors all stem from a man aged 25 to 45 in good health and CMV-seropositive.

The chain couples TRBV15 to TRBJ1-5; possible D gene TRBD1, 5 bases. Trimming removed 3 bases from V and 3 bases from J, with 9 bases in between. Per the germline V gene, CDR1 is LNHNV and CDR2 is YYDKDF (reference sequence). This CDR3 has 14 residues. The CDR3 reads CATSSRGNNQPQHF. Written as DNA, the CDR3 is TGTGCCACCAGCAGTCGGGGGAACAATCAGCCCCAGCATTTT.

This clone was seen only a few times. The CDR3 here is CASSLSLANTGELFF. The CDR3 DNA follows: TGTGCCAGCAGTTTATCCCTAGCCAACACCGGGGAGCTGTTTTTT. The chain recombines TRBV27 with TRBJ2-2; possibly TRBD2 for D (5 bases). This CDR3 is built from 15 residues. Trimming pared 0 bases from V and 2 bases from J, leaving 7 bases between. The V gene's germline CDR1 is MNHEY and CDR2 SMNVEV (reference sequence).

The chain joins TRBV10-3 to TRBJ1-5, with 7 bases that match TRBD1. The CDR3 length is 14 residues. Germline V CDR1 and CDR2: ENHRY, SYGVKD. The J segment lost 7 bases and the V segment lost 10 bases, leaving 13 bases of the junction unmatched. The CDR3 coding sequence is TGTGCCAGCGGGGTTACAGGGGATGGCCAGCCCCAGCATTTT. Translation: CASGVTGDGQPQHF.

The chain is built from TRBV12-5 and TRBJ2-3, with D perhaps TRBD2 (5 bases). Germline CDR1 is LGHNT and CDR2 is FRNRAP. This CDR3 contains 13 residues. The germline V and J ends were trimmed by 5 bases and 8 bases, with 14 bases remaining between them. The CDR3 spells CASGSDSVGTQYF. The DNA for the CDR3 is TGTGCTAGTGGTAGCGATAGCGTTGGTACGCAGTATTTT.

This chain connects TRBV6-5 to TRBJ1-6, with 7 bases aligning to TRBD1. CDR1 and CDR2 (germline): MNHEY, SVGAGI. The J segment lost 8 bases and the V segment lost 7 bases, leaving 11 bases of the junction unmatched. The CDR3 has 15 residues. The CDR3 nucleotides read TGTGCCAGCACTGACCGGGACAGAGGTCATTCACCCCTCCACTTT. Its protein product is CASTDRDRGHSPLHF.

The rearrangement joins TRBV6-6 to TRBJ1-3; possible D gene TRBD1, 6 bases. The CDR3 length is 15 residues. Trimming left V 4 bases short and J 4 bases short, with 14 bases between. Germline-derived CDR1 and CDR2 are MNHNY and SVGAGI (reference sequence). CDR3 coding DNA: TGTGCCAGCAGTTTCACAGGGACCCTAGGAAACACCATATATTTT. This sequence encodes CASSFTGTLGNTIYF.

The V and J genes are TRBV7-9 and TRBJ2-7, with a possible D match to TRBD2 (5 bases). This CDR3 contains 12 residues. Germline V gene data show CDR1 as SEHNR and CDR2 as FQNEAQ (reference sequence). V was pared by 5 bases and J by 5 bases, with 10 bases between. The DNA of the CDR3 is TGTGCCAGCAGCCCTACGGAGGACGAGCAGTACTTC. Translating gives CASSPTEDEQYF.

This clone was seen only a few times. The chain combines TRBV7-2 with TRBJ2-4, with TRBD2 matching 13 bases. V dropped 5 bases and J dropped 8; count of bases not matched to a gene: 9. The CDR3 contains 16 residues. Germline V CDR1 and CDR2: SGHTA, FQGNSA. CDR3 bases: TGTGCCAGCAGCATAAGGACTAGCGGGAGTGGGGACATTCAGTACTTC. Its translation: CASSIRTSGSGDIQYF.

The rearrangement joins TRBV6-5 to TRBJ2-7, with D hard to call. CDR1 and CDR2 from the germline V gene are MNHEY and SVGAGI. The length of the CDR3 is 14 residues. Trimming left V 0 bases short and J 2 bases short, with 8 bases between. CDR3 DNA sequence: TGTGCCAGCAGTTACTCCACGGTCCCCTACGAGCAGTACTTC. Translated, it gives CASSYSTVPYEQYF.

The chain has TRBV6-5 and TRBJ1-2; 9 bases fit TRBD1. The CDR3 is 14 residues long. Germline CDR1 MNHEY, CDR2 SVGAGI. With V trimmed by 5 bases and J by 6 bases, 7 bases remained unmatched. CDR3 sequence (DNA): TGTGCCAGCAGTCCCACGACAGGGGGGGATGGCTACACCTTC. Translation gives CASSPTTGGDGYTF.

This clone came up a few times. V and J are TRBV2 and TRBJ2-7, with 10 bases aligning to TRBD1. The length of the CDR3 is 14 residues. CDR1 and CDR2 (germline): SNHLY, FYNNEI. The V and J ends lost 4 bases and 6 bases, in that order; junction bases with no gene match: 6. CDR3 protein: CASSGGQGGGEQYF. CDR3 in DNA: TGTGCCAGCAGTGGCGGACAGGGGGGAGGCGAGCAGTACTTC.

The chain couples TRBV6-5 to TRBJ2-7; D is undetermined. The CDR3 is made up of 14 amino acids. The germline V gene has CDR1 MNHEY and CDR2 SVGAGI. Trimming left V 0 bases short and J 2 bases short, with 8 bases between. The CDR3 DNA reads as TGTGCCAGCAGTTACTCGGCGGCTACCTACGAGCAGTACTTC. This translates into CASSYSAATYEQYF.

The chain is built from TRBV28 and TRBJ2-1; 9 bases align to TRBD1. The CDR3 totals 15 residues. After removal of 6 bases from V and 8 bases from J, the junction contained 11 bases not matched to a gene. Germline-derived CDR1 and CDR2 are MDHEN and SYDVKM. CDR3 amino acids: CASSATGTGFHEQFF. CDR3 sequence (DNA): TGTGCCAGCAGCGCGACCGGGACAGGGTTCCATGAGCAGTTCTTC.

The chain combines TRBV5-6 with TRBJ2-5; D gene uncertain. This CDR3 comprises 15 residues. Germline V gives CDR1 SGHDT, CDR2 YYEEEE. The V and J ends lost 0 bases and 2 bases respectively, with 11 bases between them. The CDR3 DNA follows: TGTGCCAGCAGCTTGGCTCCCAGTACGCAAGAGACCCAGTACTTC. Translated, it gives CASSLAPSTQETQYF.

This chain uses TRBV7-9 with TRBJ2-7; possibly TRBD1 for D (5 bases). From germline, CDR1 is SEHNR and CDR2 FQNEAQ (reference sequence). This CDR3 contains 12 residues. V was pared by 5 bases and J by 11 bases, with 16 bases between. The CDR3 DNA is TGTGCCAGCAGCGTCAATACAGGAACTGAGTACTTC. It translates to CASSVNTGTEYF.

The CDR3 loop reads CASSPAKGGDYGYTF. The CDR3 DNA reads as TGTGCCAGCAGCCCCGCCAAGGGGGGGGACTATGGCTACACCTTC. The chain uses TRBV7-6 and TRBJ1-2; a possible D gene is TRBD1 (6 bases). Trimming removed 5 bases from V and 3 bases from J, with 16 bases in between. There are 15 residues in the CDR3. Germline assignment: CDR1 SGHVS and CDR2 FNYEAQ.

V is TRBV30 and J is TRBJ1-1; no definite D call. Looked up from germline, CDR1 is GTSNPN and CDR2 is SVGIG (reference sequence). V was pared by 0 bases and J by 8 bases, with 10 bases between. The CDR3 covers 12 residues. In DNA form, the CDR3 reads TGTGCCTGGAGTGTACAAACAGACGAAGCTTTCTTT. Translation: CAWSVQTDEAFF.

The chain couples TRBV6-4 to TRBJ1-5; D call uncertain. Per germline, CDR1 MRHNA and CDR2 SNTAGT. Trimming pared 4 bases from V and 4 bases from J, leaving 8 bases between. The CDR3 is 13 residues long. The CDR3 loop reads CASSVGDNQPQHF. In DNA, the CDR3 is TGTGCCAGCAGTGTGGGCGATAATCAGCCCCAGCATTTT.

The chain has TRBV11-2 and TRBJ2-7, with a weak D call TRBD1 (6 bases). V was trimmed by 5 bases and J by 2 bases, leaving 16 bases between them. Per germline, CDR1 SGHAT and CDR2 FQNNGV. The CDR3 consists of 15 residues. The CDR3 DNA reads TGTGCCAGCAGCAACAGGGAGTTTCGACCCTACGAGCAGTACTTC. It encodes CASSNREFRPYEQYF.

The J gene is TRBJ2-3, the V gene TRBV27, with a tentative D call TRBD2 (6 bases). The CDR3 sequence is 14 residues long. The germline CDR1 and CDR2 sequences are MNHEY and SMNVEV (reference sequence). Trimming cost V 2 bases and J 1 base, with 7 bases left between them. The CDR3 here is CASSLQRGTDTQYF. The CDR3 bases are TGTGCCAGCAGTTTACAGCGGGGCACAGATACGCAGTATTTT.

This clone was counted only a few times. CDR3 sequence (DNA): TGTGCCAGCATCCGAGGGGAGGAGGATAACATTCAGTACTTC. It codes for CASIRGEEDNIQYF. The rearrangement uses TRBV6-1 and TRBJ2-4, with D perhaps TRBD2 (6 bases). CDR1 MNHNS and CDR2 SASEGT come from the germline V gene. This CDR3 is 14 amino acids long. Trimming took off 7 bases at V and 7 bases at J, with 17 bases between the two ends.

This chain connects TRBV5-4 to TRBJ1-1; D call uncertain. CDR1 and CDR2 from the germline V gene are SGHNT and YYREEE (reference sequence). Trimming took 5 bases from V and 6 from J, leaving 20 bases between them. This CDR3 has 15 amino acids. DNA for the CDR3: TGTGCCAGCAGTTTCCCCGGACTGACGATCCCTGAAGCTTTCTTT. Translating gives CASSFPGLTIPEAFF.

The chain joins TRBV28 to TRBJ2-5; D remains unclear. The V end was cut by 5 bases, the J end by 1 base, with 14 bases between. The germline gives CDR1 MDHEN, CDR2 SYDVKM. CDR3 length: 15 residues. The CDR3 nucleotides read TGTGCCAGCAGTCCATCTTCAGGCATCCAAGAGACCCAGTACTTC. Translating gives CASSPSSGIQETQYF.

This clone came up a few times. The rearrangement joins TRBV28 to TRBJ1-4; D is ambiguous. V lost 4 bases, J lost 6 bases, and 18 bases lay in between. This CDR3 is built from 16 residues. Germline V CDR1 and CDR2: MDHEN, SYDVKM. CDR3 in amino acids: CASSSDAPGWDEKLFF. CDR3 sequence (DNA): TGTGCCAGCAGTTCGGATGCCCCGGGGTGGGATGAAAAACTGTTTTTT.